This entry describes one T cell receptor beta chain. The data were taken from a study of blood T cell repertoires in COVID-19. Study-level information: COVID-19 samples from acute and convalescent phases originated in the United States, Italy and Spain.

Authors' analysis steps: Amplification of reference gene primers provided the estimated nucleated cell counts. The method was immunoSEQ multiplex PCR; TCRdb's version includes in-frame clones alone and lacks a portion of them. That table gives V, J and clone size, and the DNA gave D and trimming. The table lists around 130,000 clones, 70% to 85% of them singletons, with 17% in the top ten. The TCR comes from a woman of 80 years or more with acute or convalescent COVID-19. Sequencing input: peripheral blood.

The CDR3 DNA reads TGCAGCGCCCTGCCCCAGGGGGAAGGCGCTGAAGCTTTCTTT. Translated: CSALPQGEGAEAFF. The rearrangement joins TRBV29-1 to TRBJ1-1; 7 bases are a match to TRBD1. Germline V CDR1 and CDR2: SQVTM, ANQGSEA. This CDR3 spans 14 amino acids. Trimming at V came to 7 bases and at J to 6 bases, leaving 14 bases not matched to a gene. The whole variable domain, filled in from reference TRBV29-1 and TRBJ1-1, reads SAVISQKPSRDICQRGTSLTIQCQVDSQVTMMFWYRQQPGQSLTLIATANQGSEATYESGFVIDKFPISRPNLTFSTLTVSNMSPEDSSIYLCSALPQGEGAEAFFGQGTRLTVV.